Detailed here is one TCR beta chain. These data originate in a study of OX40 agonist ivuxolimab in advanced cancers. TCRdb keeps only in-frame clones here, not all; method: immunoSEQ multiplex PCR. The sample lists 70,000 to 95,000 clones, approximately 87% occurring once. From germline, CDR1 is MNHNS and CDR2 SASEGT. V lost 3 bases to trimming and J lost 4 bases, with 15 bases between them. The CDR3 is 15 residues long. This chain joins TRBV6-1 and TRBJ1-2, with D tentatively TRBD1 (6 bases). Sequences were derived from CD4+ or CD8+ T cells sorted from blood, sampled in a trial of the OX40 agonist ivuxolimab. The TCR comes from an adult with an advanced solid tumor such as melanoma, head and neck, liver or kidney cancer. CDR3 residues: CASSDRGTLAYGYTF. In DNA, the CDR3 is TGTGCCAGCAGTGATCGGGGGACACTCGCCTATGGCTACACCTTC.